This T cell receptor (beta chain) came from a study of control samples from healthy donors and cancer patients. The V gene end was trimmed by 1 base and the J gene end by 7 bases; junction bases not matched to a gene: 11. Germline CDR1 and CDR2: SGHRS and YFSETQ. The CDR3 extends over 15 amino acids. This clone was observed a handful of times. Libraries were prepared by immunoSEQ multiplex PCR; TCRdb keeps only in-frame clonotypes and omits some of them. The repertoire holds tens of thousands of clones, with 90% to 95% as singletons. The specimen was blood. This TCR derives from a man aged 25 to 40 in good health. The chain carries TRBV5-1 and TRBJ2-7; 7 nucleotides match TRBD1. CDR3 sequence (DNA): TGCGCCAGCAGCTTGAATGCGCAGGGGGTTGGTGAGCAGTACTTC. Amino acid sequence: CASSLNAQGVGEQYF.